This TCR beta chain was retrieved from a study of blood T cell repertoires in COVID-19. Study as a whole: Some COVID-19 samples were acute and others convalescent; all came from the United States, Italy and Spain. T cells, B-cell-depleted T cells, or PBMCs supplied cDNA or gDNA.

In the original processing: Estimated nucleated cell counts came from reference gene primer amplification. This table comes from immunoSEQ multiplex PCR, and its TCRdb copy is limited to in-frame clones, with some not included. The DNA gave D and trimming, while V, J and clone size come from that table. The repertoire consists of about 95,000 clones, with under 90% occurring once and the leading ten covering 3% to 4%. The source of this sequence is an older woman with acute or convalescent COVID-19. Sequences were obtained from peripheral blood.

The CDR3 DNA follows: TGTGCCAGCCGCAGGCAGCTAGAGACCCAGTACTTC. As protein: CASRRQLETQYF. The chain is built from TRBV28 and TRBJ2-5; D is uncertain. Germline-derived CDR1 and CDR2 are MDHEN and SYDVKM. Trimming pared 8 bases from V and 4 bases from J, leaving 11 bases between. The CDR3 loop spans 12 amino acids.